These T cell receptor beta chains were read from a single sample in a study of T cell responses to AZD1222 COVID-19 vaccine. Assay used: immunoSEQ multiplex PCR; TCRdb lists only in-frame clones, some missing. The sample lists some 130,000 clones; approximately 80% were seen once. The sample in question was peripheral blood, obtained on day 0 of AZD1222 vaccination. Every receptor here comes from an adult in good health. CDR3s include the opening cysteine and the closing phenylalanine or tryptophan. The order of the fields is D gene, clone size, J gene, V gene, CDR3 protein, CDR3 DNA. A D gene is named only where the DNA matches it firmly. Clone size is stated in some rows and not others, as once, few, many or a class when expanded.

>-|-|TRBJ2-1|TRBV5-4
CASSLVGLIHEQFF
TGTGCCAGCAGCTTGGTAGGTCTGATCCATGAGCAGTTCTTC
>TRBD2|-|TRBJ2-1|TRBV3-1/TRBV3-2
CASSRAGGPNEQFF
TGTGCCAGCAGCCGAGCGGGGGGGCCCAATGAGCAGTTCTTC
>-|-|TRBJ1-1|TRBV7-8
CASSLEGVKAEAFF
TGTGCCAGCAGCTTAGAGGGTGTAAAGGCTGAAGCTTTCTTT
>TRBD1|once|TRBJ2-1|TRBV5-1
CASSSTGGQHEQFF
TGCGCCAGCAGCTCGACAGGGGGGCAGCATGAGCAGTTCTTC
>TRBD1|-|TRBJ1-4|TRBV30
CAWSQGTGGSGKLFF
TGTGCCTGGAGCCAAGGGACAGGGGGCTCCGGAAAACTGTTTTTT
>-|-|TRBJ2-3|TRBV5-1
CASSSTVTSTDTQYF
TGCGCCAGCAGCTCGACGGTGACTAGCACAGATACGCAGTATTTT
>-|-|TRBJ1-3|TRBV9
CASSDGGVINTIYF
TGTGCCAGCAGCGACGGAGGGGTCATAAACACCATATATTTT
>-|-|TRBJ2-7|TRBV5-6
CASSLVETPSYDEQYF
TGTGCCAGCAGCTTGGTTGAGACCCCCTCCTACGACGAGCAGTACTTC
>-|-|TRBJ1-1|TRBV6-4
CASKVGPNTEAFF
TGTGCCAGCAAGGTGGGACCGAACACTGAAGCTTTCTTT
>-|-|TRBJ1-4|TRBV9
CASKPDENEKLFF
TGTGCCAGTAAACCTGACGAAAATGAAAAACTGTTTTTT
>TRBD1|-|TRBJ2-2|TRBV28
CASSPTGVVNTGELFF
TGTGCCAGCAGCCCAACAGGGGTTGTGAACACCGGGGAGCTGTTTTTT
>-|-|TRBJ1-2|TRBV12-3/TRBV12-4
CASSPPSRYGYTF
TGTGCCAGCAGTCCCCCGAGCCGCTATGGCTACACCTTC
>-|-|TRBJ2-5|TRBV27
CASSPGLRVQETQYF
TGTGCCAGCAGTCCGGGCCTGAGGGTACAAGAGACCCAGTACTTC
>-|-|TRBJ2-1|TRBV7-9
CASSPLTDEQFF
TGTGCCAGCAGCCCACTTACGGATGAGCAGTTCTTC
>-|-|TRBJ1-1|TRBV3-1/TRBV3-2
CASSQDFGSGSEAFF
TGTGCCAGCAGCCAAGATTTTGGGAGTGGGTCTGAAGCTTTCTTT
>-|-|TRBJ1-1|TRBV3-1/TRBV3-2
CASSQASGGGSTEAFF
TGTGCCAGCAGCCAAGCTTCTGGGGGCGGTAGCACTGAAGCTTTCTTT
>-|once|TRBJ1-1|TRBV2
CASINEVGVNTEAFF
TGTGCCAGCATCAACGAGGTAGGGGTTAACACTGAAGCTTTCTTT
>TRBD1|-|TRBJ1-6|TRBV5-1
CASSPQPPTGGGSPLHF
TGCGCCAGCAGCCCTCAACCCCCGACAGGGGGAGGTTCACCCCTCCACTTT
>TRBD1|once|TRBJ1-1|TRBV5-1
CASREGAGNTEAFF
TGCGCCAGCAGGGAGGGGGCTGGAAACACTGAAGCTTTCTTT
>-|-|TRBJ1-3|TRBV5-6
CASSLVSVSGNTIYF
TGTGCCAGCAGCTTGGTGAGCGTCTCTGGAAACACCATATATTTT
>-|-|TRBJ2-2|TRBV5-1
CASRLNTGELFF
TGCGCCAGCAGGCTCAACACCGGGGAGCTGTTTTTT
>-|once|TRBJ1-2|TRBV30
CAWSQPPTDYGYTF
TGTGCCTGGAGTCAACCGCCAACCGACTATGGCTACACCTTC
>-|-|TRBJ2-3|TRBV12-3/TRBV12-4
CASSRGTQYF
TGTGCCAGCAGTCGCGGCACGCAGTATTTT
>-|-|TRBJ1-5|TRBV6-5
CASSPGTYQPQHF
TGTGCCAGCAGCCCGGGAACCTATCAGCCCCAGCATTTT
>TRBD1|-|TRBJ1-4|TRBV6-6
CASSDRGLKNEKLFF
TGTGCCAGCAGCGACAGGGGATTGAAGAATGAAAAACTGTTTTTT
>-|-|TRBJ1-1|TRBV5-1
CASSLDGGVEAFF
TGCGCCAGCAGCTTGGATGGGGGGGTCGAAGCTTTCTTT
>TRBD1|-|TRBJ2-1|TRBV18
CASSPGQGYNEQFF
TGTGCCAGCTCACCGGGACAGGGTTACAATGAGCAGTTCTTC
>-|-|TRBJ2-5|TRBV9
CASSGETQYF
TGTGCCAGCAGCGGAGAGACCCAGTACTTC
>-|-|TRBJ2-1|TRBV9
CASSPGSSNEQFF
TGTGCCAGCAGCCCCGGTTCGTCCAATGAGCAGTTCTTC
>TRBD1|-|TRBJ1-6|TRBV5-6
CASSSRTGRSPLHF
TGTGCCAGCAGCTCGAGGACAGGGCGTTCACCCCTCCACTTT
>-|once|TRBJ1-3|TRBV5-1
CASSLVPASGNTIYF
TGCGCCAGCAGCTTGGTTCCGGCGTCTGGAAACACCATATATTTT
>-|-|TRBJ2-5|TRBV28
CASSLGREAASRGETQYF
TGTGCCAGCAGTTTAGGCCGTGAAGCGGCAAGCCGCGGGGAGACCCAGTACTTC
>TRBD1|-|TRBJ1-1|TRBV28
CARGGTGKVSEAFF
TGTGCCAGGGGAGGGACAGGGAAAGTTAGTGAAGCTTTCTTT
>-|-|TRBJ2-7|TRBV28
CASSPRGAGGITEQYF
TGTGCCAGCAGTCCCCGGGGGGCAGGGGGAATTACGGAGCAGTACTTC
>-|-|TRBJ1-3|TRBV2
CASSEGVPGNTIYF
TGTGCCAGCAGTGAAGGGGTACCTGGAAACACCATATATTTT
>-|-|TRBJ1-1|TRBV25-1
CASSEAWTTEAFF
TGTGCCAGCAGTGAAGCCTGGACCACTGAAGCTTTCTTT
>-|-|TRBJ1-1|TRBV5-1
CASSLGVNTEAFF
TGCGCCAGCAGCTTGGGGGTGAACACTGAAGCTTTCTTT
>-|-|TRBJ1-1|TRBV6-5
CVCSRATEAFF
TGTGTTTGTAGCAGGGCGACTGAAGCTTTCTTT
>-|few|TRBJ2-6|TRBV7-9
CASSLKGSGANVLTF
TGTGCCAGCAGCTTAAAAGGCTCTGGGGCCAACGTCCTGACTTTC
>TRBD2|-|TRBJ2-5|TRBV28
CASSLEGGSGGFEETQYF
TGTGCCAGCAGTTTAGAGGGTGGTAGCGGGGGGTTCGAAGAGACCCAGTACTTC
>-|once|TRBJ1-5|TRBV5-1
CASSRDTGSNQPQHF
TGCGCCAGCAGCCGTGACACGGGGAGCAATCAGCCCCAGCATTTT
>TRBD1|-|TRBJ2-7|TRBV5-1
CASSLGSGQGIVQYF
TGCGCCAGCAGCTTGGGTTCGGGACAGGGCATCGTGCAGTACTTC
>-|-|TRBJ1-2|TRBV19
CASTFAGLNYGYTF
TGTGCCAGTACTTTCGCAGGACTTAACTATGGCTACACCTTC
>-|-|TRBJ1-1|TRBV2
CASTTTGKNTEAFF
TGTGCCAGCACCACTACAGGGAAGAACACTGAAGCTTTCTTT
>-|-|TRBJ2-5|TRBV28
CASSLRHHLGPQYF
TGTGCCAGCAGTTTACGCCACCACCTCGGGCCCCAGTACTTC
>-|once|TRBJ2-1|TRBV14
CASSQAQNSYNEQFF
TGTGCCAGCAGCCAAGCACAGAACTCCTACAATGAGCAGTTCTTC
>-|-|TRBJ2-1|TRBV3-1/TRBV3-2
CASSPTPIGAYEQFF
TGTGCCAGCAGCCCGACGCCGATCGGGGCATATGAGCAGTTCTTC
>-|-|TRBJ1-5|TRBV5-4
CASSFFASNQPQHF
TGTGCCAGCAGCTTCTTTGCCAGCAATCAGCCCCAGCATTTT
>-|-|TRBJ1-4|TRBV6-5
CASSYGEKLFF
TGTGCCAGCAGTTACGGAGAAAAACTGTTTTTT
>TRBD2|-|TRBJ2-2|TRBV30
CAWSNLAGVSRTGELFF
TGTGCCTGGAGTAACCTAGCGGGGGTGTCGAGAACCGGGGAGCTGTTTTTT
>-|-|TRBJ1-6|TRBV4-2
CASSQEGQGRGGSPLHF
TGTGCCAGCAGCCAAGAAGGTCAGGGGCGAGGTGGTTCACCCCTCCACTTT
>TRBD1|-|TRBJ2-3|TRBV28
CASSHRDRSTDTQYF
TGTGCCAGCAGCCACCGGGACAGGTCCACAGATACGCAGTATTTT
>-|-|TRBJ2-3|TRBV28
CASQRETDTQYF
TGTGCCAGCCAGAGGGAAACAGATACGCAGTATTTT
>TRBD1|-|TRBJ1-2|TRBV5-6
CASSLVAAGGGYGYTF
TGTGCCAGCAGCTTGGTAGCGGCAGGGGGAGGCTATGGCTACACCTTC
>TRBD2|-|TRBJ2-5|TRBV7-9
CASSPGGGSWETQYF
TGTGCCTCCTCTCCGGGCGGGGGATCGTGGGAGACCCAGTACTTC